This is a list of T cell receptor beta chains from one sample in a study of technical replicates of blood from several donors. Assay used: immunoSEQ multiplex PCR; TCRdb lists only in-frame clones, some missing. The table lists some 70,000 clones, under 98% of them singletons. The sequenced sample consisted of T cells isolated from PBMCs. Receptors were obtained from a human donor in good health. Each CDR3 is given with its conserved first and last residue. Some rows mark clone size as missing; the rest say once, few, many or name a class of expanded clone.

V	J	size	CDR3
TRBV7-3	TRBJ2-1	.	CASSSAGTSLDNEQFF
TRBV5-1	TRBJ1-2	.	CASSLSGHNYGYTF
TRBV9	TRBJ1-2	.	CASSAGQGLYYGYTF
TRBV2	TRBJ2-6	.	CAAGQGSSGANVLTF
TRBV6-1	TRBJ1-5	.	CASLGTGPQPQHF
TRBV11-2	TRBJ2-5	.	CASSLFLDRGEETQYF
TRBV12-5	TRBJ2-5	.	CASGSDREQETQYF
TRBV25-1	TRBJ2-5	.	CASSWEGETQYF
TRBV14	TRBJ2-2	.	CASSQKQGTGELFF
TRBV19	TRBJ2-5	.	CASSGRGQGETQYF
TRBV10-3	TRBJ2-1	.	CAIRLGTGPYNEQFF
TRBV6-5	TRBJ2-5	.	CASSYEGETQYF
TRBV6-5	TRBJ1-4	.	CASSILQGGNEKLFF
TRBV7-6	TRBJ1-2	.	CASSPGEGVPGYTF
TRBV27	TRBJ2-7	.	CASSLDSSYEQYF
TRBV7-9	TRBJ1-1	.	CASSNQGSNTEAFF
TRBV5-6	TRBJ1-5	.	CASRGLTGNQPQHF
TRBV5-6	TRBJ2-1	.	CASSSPGLYNEQFF
TRBV5-4	TRBJ2-7	.	CASSSRDSYEQYF
TRBV14	TRBJ2-3	.	CASSQDRAGGPADTQYF
TRBV29-1	TRBJ1-1	.	CSVPPGDAPKAFF
TRBV11-1	TRBJ1-1	.	CASSFGPLNTEAFF
TRBV13	TRBJ2-7	.	CASSTRTGIHEQYF
TRBV5-6	TRBJ1-4	.	CASSSTGNEKLFF
TRBV30	TRBJ2-3	.	CAWSAGVYGDTQYF
TRBV6-1	TRBJ2-5	.	CASLPLGAGGETQYF
TRBV30	TRBJ2-5	.	CAWSERGGQETQYF
TRBV15	TRBJ2-2	.	CATSRPSLAGTGELFF
TRBV6-5	TRBJ1-2	.	CASSADSLGQGVYTF
TRBV19	TRBJ1-5	.	CASSISQPRSGNQPQHF
TRBV5-1	TRBJ1-1	.	CASSSTTGSTEAFF
TRBV7-9	TRBJ2-7	.	CASSFSGMTYEQYF
TRBV28	TRBJ1-2	.	CASSLQGQYGYTF
TRBV6-5	TRBJ2-5	.	CASSLTRETQYF
TRBV5-1	TRBJ2-7	.	CASSPTGYEQYF
TRBV19	TRBJ1-1	.	CASSKDTGFTEAFF
TRBV29-1	TRBJ2-1	.	CSGITGTSYNEQFF
TRBV30	TRBJ2-7	once	CAWQGSSYEQYF
TRBV7-9	TRBJ2-1	once	CASSLGLAGASYNEQFF
TRBV27	TRBJ1-1	.	CASSLGAGTVGMAFF
TRBV15	TRBJ2-5	.	CATSRDEWKRDYQETQYF
TRBV5-1	TRBJ2-7	.	CASSLASSGTYEQYF
TRBV7-9	TRBJ2-1	.	CASSPSVEQFF
TRBV27	TRBJ2-3	.	CASSFREGLDTQYF
TRBV7-2	TRBJ2-7	.	CASSQRGSYEQYF
TRBV30	TRBJ2-1	.	CAGGRGTEQFF
TRBV19	TRBJ2-2	.	CASSSRSGVYTGELFF
TRBV10-3	TRBJ2-7	.	CAISGLAGGPQSYEQYF
TRBV5-1	TRBJ1-2	.	CASSPPGERGYGYTF
TRBV6-5	TRBJ2-7	.	CASSYSMRLAYEQYF
TRBV29-1	TRBJ2-1	.	CSVEVDSFTYNEQFF
TRBV15	TRBJ2-3	.	CATRDRGTDTQYF
TRBV19	TRBJ1-1	.	CASRDRVFPEAFF
TRBV5-1	TRBJ1-3	.	CASSGDNENTIYF
TRBV28	TRBJ2-6	.	CASSYRALSGANVLTF
TRBV9	TRBJ2-7	.	CASSVGPSDYEQYF
TRBV5-1	TRBJ1-4	.	CASSLGTGQEKLFF
TRBV2	TRBJ2-7	.	CASSEKRESSYEQYF
TRBV2	TRBJ1-5	.	CASSVGGASQPQHF
TRBV29-1	TRBJ2-1	.	CSVGLTGVYNEQFF